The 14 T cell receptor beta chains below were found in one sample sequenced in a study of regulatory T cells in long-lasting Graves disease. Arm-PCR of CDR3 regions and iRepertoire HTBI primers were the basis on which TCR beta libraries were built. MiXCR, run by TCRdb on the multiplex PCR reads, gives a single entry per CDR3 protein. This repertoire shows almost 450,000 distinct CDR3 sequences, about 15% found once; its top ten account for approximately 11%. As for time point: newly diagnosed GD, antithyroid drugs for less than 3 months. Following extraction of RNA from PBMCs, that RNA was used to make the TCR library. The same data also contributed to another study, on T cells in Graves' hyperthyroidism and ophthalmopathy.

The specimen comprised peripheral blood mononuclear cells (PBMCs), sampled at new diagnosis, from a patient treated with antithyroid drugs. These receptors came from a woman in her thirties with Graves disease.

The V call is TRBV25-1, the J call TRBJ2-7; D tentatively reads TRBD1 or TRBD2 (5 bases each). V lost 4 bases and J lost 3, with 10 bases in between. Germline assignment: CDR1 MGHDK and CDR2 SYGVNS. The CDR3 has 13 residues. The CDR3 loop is CASSVWGNYEQYF. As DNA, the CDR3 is TGTGCCAGCAGTGTGTGGGGGAACTACGAGCAGTACTTC.

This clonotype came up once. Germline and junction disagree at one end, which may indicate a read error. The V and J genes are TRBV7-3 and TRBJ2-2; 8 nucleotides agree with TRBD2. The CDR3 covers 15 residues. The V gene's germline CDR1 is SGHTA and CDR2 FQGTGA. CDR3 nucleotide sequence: TGTGCCAGCAGCTCCTATAGCGGGAAGACCGGGGAGCGGTTTTTT. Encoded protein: CASSSYSGKTGERFF. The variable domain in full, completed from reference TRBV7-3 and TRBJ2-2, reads GAGVSQTPSNKVTEKGKYVELRCDPISGHTALYWYRQSLGQGPEFLIYFQGTGAADDSGLPNDRFFAVRPEGSVSTLKIQRTERGDSAVYLCASSSYSGKTGERFFGEGSRLTVL.

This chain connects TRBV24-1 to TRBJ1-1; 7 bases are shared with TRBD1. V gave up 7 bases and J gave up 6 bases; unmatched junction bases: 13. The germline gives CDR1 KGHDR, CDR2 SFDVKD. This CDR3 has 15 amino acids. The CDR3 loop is CATRATGAGVAEAFF. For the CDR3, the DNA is TGTGCCACCAGGGCAACAGGGGCCGGGGTAGCTGAAGCTTTCTTT.

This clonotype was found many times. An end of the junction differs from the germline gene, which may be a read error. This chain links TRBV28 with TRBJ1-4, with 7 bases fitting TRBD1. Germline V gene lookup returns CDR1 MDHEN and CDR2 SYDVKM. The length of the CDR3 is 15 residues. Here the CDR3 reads CASSGRQGPNGKLFF. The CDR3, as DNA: TGTGCCAGCAGTGGTCGACAGGGACCCAATGGAAAACTGTTTTTT.

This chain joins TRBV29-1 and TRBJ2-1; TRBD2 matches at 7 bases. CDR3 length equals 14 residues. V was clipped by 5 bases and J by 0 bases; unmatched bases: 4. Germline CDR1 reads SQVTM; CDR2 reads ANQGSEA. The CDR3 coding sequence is TGCAGCGTTCATACTAGCGCCTCCTACAATGAGCAGTTCTTC. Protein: CSVHTSASYNEQFF.

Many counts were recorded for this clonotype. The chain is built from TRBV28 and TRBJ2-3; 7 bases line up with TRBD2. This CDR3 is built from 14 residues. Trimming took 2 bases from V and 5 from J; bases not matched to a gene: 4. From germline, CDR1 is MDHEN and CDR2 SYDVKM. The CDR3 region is CASSLTGGVDTQYF. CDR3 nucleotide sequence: TGTGCCAGCAGTTTAACGGGAGGTGTAGATACGCAGTATTTT.

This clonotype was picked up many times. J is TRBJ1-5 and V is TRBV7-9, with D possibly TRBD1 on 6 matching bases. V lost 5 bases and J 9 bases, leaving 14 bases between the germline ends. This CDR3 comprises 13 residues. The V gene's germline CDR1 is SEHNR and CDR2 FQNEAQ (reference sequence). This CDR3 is CASSTGQLGPQHF. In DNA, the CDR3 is TGTGCCAGCAGCACTGGACAGTTAGGGCCCCAGCATTTT.

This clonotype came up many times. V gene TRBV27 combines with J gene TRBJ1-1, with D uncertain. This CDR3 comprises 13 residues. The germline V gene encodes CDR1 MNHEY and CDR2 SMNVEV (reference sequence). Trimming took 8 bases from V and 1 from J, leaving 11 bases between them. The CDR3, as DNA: TGTGCCAGCGGTGGACTGGGGAACACTGAAGCTTTCTTT. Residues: CASGGLGNTEAFF.

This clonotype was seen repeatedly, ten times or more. The CDR3 loop is CASSLPTSTPSTDTQYF. DNA of the CDR3: TGTGCCAGCAGTTTGCCAACTAGCACACCTAGCACAGATACGCAGTATTTT. This rearrangement joins TRBV12-3 or TRBV12-4 to TRBJ2-3; possibly TRBD2 for D (6 bases). Trimming pared 3 bases from V and 0 bases from J, leaving 16 bases between. The CDR3 has 17 residues.

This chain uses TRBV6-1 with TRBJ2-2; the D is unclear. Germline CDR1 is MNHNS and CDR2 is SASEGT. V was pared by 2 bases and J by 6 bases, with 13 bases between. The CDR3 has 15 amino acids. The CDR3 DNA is TGTGCCAGCAGTGAAATTCTTAGACGCTCCGGGGAGCTGTTTTTT. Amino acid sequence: CASSEILRRSGELFF.

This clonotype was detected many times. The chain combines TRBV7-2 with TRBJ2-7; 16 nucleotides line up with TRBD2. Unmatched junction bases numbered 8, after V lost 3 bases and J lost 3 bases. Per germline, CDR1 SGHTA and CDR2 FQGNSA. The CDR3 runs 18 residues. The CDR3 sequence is CASSFRRGLAGGNYEQYF. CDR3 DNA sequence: TGTGCCAGCAGCTTCAGGAGGGGACTAGCGGGAGGGAACTACGAGCAGTACTTC.

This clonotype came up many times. The CDR3 sequence: CSVLQGDYGYTF. In DNA, the CDR3 is TGCAGCGTGCTACAAGGGGATTATGGCTACACCTTC. The rearrangement uses TRBV29-1 and TRBJ1-2; D perhaps matches TRBD1 (5 bases). V lost 6 bases, J lost 5 bases, and 13 bases lay in between. The CDR3 is 12 residues long. The germline gives CDR1 SQVTM, CDR2 ANQGSEA.

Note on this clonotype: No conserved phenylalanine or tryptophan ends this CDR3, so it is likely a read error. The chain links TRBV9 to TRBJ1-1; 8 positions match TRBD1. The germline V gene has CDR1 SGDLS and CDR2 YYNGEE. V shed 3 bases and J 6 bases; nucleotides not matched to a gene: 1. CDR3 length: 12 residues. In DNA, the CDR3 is TGTGCCAGCAGCGAACAGGGGGCTGAAGCTTTCTTG. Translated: CASSEQGAEAFL.

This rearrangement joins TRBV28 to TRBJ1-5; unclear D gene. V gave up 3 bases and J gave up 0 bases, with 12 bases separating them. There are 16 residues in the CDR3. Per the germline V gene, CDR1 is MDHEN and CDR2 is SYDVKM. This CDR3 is CASSFSTEDSNQPQHF. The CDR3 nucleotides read TGTGCCAGCAGTTTTAGTACGGAAGATAGCAATCAGCCCCAGCATTTT. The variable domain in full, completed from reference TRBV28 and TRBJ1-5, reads DVKVTQSSRYLVKRTGEKVFLECVQDMDHENMFWYRQDPGLGLRLIYFSYDVKMKEKGDIPEGYSVSREKKERFSLILESASTNQTSMYLCASSFSTEDSNQPQHFGDGTRLSIL.